This entry lists 18 T cell receptor beta chains sequenced from one sample in a study of blood T cell repertoires in COVID-19. Generated by immunoSEQ multiplex PCR, the TCRdb table keeps only in-frame clones and is missing some. The table shows about 50,000 clones, with approximately 89% occurring only once. The sequenced sample consisted of peripheral blood. These receptors were obtained from a human donor with active COVID-19. The donor label of this sample is uncertain.

The CDR3 sequence: CASSPRARGFIQDEQFF. The DNA for the CDR3 is TGTGCCAGCAGCCCGAGAGCTAGAGGGTTCATTCAGGATGAGCAGTTCTTC. The chain combines TRBV9 with TRBJ2-1, with D tentatively TRBD2 (5 bases). Germline-derived CDR1 and CDR2 are SGDLS and YYNGEE. V was clipped by 4 bases and J by 8 bases, with 25 bases between them. This CDR3 comprises 17 residues.

This clone was found a few times. The V call is TRBV7-8, the J call TRBJ2-3; 8 bases match TRBD2. The V segment lost 6 bases and the J segment 0 bases; nucleotides outside the gene matches: 11. The germline CDR1 and CDR2 sequences are SGHVS and FQNEAQ. CDR3 size: 17 residues. The CDR3, as DNA: TGTGCCAGCAGAAAGGGGAATAGCGGGACAAGCACAGATACGCAGTATTTT. Translating it yields CASRKGNSGTSTDTQYF. Full variable domain (remainder filled in from reference TRBV7-8 and TRBJ2-3): GAGVSQSPRYKVAKRGQDVALRCDPISGHVSLFWYQQALGQGPEFLTYFQNEAQLDKSGLPSDRFFAERPEGSVSTLKIQRTQQEDSAVYLCASRKGNSGTSTDTQYFGPGTRLTVL.

This clone came up many times. V gene TRBV2 combines with J gene TRBJ2-7, with TRBD1 as a possible D gene (6 bases). Germline lookup yields CDR1 SNHLY and CDR2 FYNNEI. Trimming took off 6 bases at V and 3 bases at J, with 18 bases between the two ends. The CDR3 extends over 15 amino acids. The CDR3 reads CASRARGPSDYEQYF. CDR3 coding DNA: TGTGCCAGCAGGGCCAGGGGACCCTCGGACTACGAGCAGTACTTC. Using reference TRBV2 and TRBJ2-7 for the parts outside the CDR3, the full variable domain is EPEVTQTPSHQVTQMGQEVILRCVPISNHLYFYWYRQILGQKVEFLVSFYNNEISEKSEIFDDQFSVERPDGSNFTLKIRSTKLEDSAMYFCASRARGPSDYEQYFGPGTRLTVT.

The J gene is TRBJ2-5, the V gene TRBV18; D is ambiguous. Germline CDR1 and CDR2: KGHSH and LQKENI. The length of the CDR3 is 12 residues. V was shortened by 6 bases and J by 5 bases, with 10 bases between the two germline ends. The CDR3 sequence: CASSELGETQYF. The CDR3 coding sequence is TGTGCCAGCTCGGAGCTCGGGGAGACCCAGTACTTC.

The chain carries TRBV18 and TRBJ1-1; maybe TRBD1 (6 bases). The germline V gene encodes CDR1 KGHSH and CDR2 LQKENI. V was pared by 6 bases and J by 2 bases, with 16 bases between. This CDR3 contains 15 residues. CDR3 amino acids: CASSTSGHLNTEAFF. In DNA, the CDR3 is TGTGCCAGCTCCACCTCGGGACACCTAAACACTGAAGCTTTCTTT.

J is TRBJ2-1 and V is TRBV18; D is unresolved. The length of the CDR3 is 16 residues. CDR1 is KGHSH, CDR2 LQKENI, per germline. V lost 2 bases and J lost 0, with 11 bases in between. CDR3 DNA sequence: TGTGCCAGCTCACCAAACGAGTCCCCCTCCTACAATGAGCAGTTCTTC. This gives the protein CASSPNESPSYNEQFF.

The V gene is TRBV3-1 (or the pseudogene TRBV3-2), the J gene TRBJ2-3; D is undetermined. The CDR3 is 12 residues long. V lost 5 bases and J lost 2, with 5 bases in between. Germline V lookup: CDR1 LGHDT, CDR2 YNNKEL (reference sequence). CDR3 nucleotides: TGTGCCAGCAGCGAGAACACAGATACGCAGTATTTT. This sequence encodes CASSENTDTQYF.

The genes are TRBV5-6 and TRBJ2-1; 9 nucleotides align to TRBD2. The trim removed 2 bases at V and 4 bases at J, leaving 7 bases unmatched. The CDR3 has 16 residues. CDR1 and CDR2 (germline): SGHDT, YYEEEE. The CDR3 loop is CASSFWSSGKYNEQFF. The CDR3 DNA sequence: TGTGCCAGCAGCTTTTGGTCTAGCGGGAAATACAATGAGCAGTTCTTC. Drawing the rest from reference TRBV5-6 and TRBJ2-1, the complete variable domain is DAGVTQSPTHLIKTRGQQVTLRCSPKSGHDTVSWYQQALGQGPQFIFQYYEEEERQRGNFPDRFSGHQFPNYSSELNVNALLLGDSALYLCASSFWSSGKYNEQFFGPGTRLTVL.

The rearrangement links TRBV27 to TRBJ2-5; D might be TRBD1 (5 bases). The V gene lost 6 bases and the J gene lost 0 bases, with 8 bases spanning the gap. CDR3 length: 13 amino acids. From germline, CDR1 is MNHEY and CDR2 SMNVEV (reference sequence). CDR3 sequence (DNA): TGTGCCAGCAGAAGGGGTTACCAAGAGACCCAGTACTTC. This sequence encodes CASRRGYQETQYF.

The chain links TRBV18 to TRBJ2-5; D gene uncertain. V was cut by 3 bases and J by 4 bases, with 6 bases left in between. This CDR3 contains 12 residues. Germline values: CDR1 KGHSH, CDR2 LQKENI. For the CDR3, the DNA is TGTGCCAGCTCACCGACGGGAGAGACCCAGTACTTC. Residues: CASSPTGETQYF.

The V gene is TRBV7-2, the J gene TRBJ2-3; 13 bases agree with TRBD2. Losses at the gene ends were 5 bases for V and 7 bases for J; bases not matched to a gene: 12. Germline V gene lookup returns CDR1 SGHTA and CDR2 FQGNSA. There are 17 residues in the CDR3. The CDR3 protein is CASSISSTSGGAYTQYF. Written as DNA, the CDR3 is TGTGCCAGCAGCATTTCCTCTACTAGCGGGGGGGCATATACGCAGTATTTT.

The rearrangement joins TRBV7-2 to TRBJ2-5; 9 nucleotides agree with TRBD1. Per the germline V gene, CDR1 is SGHTA and CDR2 is FQGNSA. The V segment lost 8 bases and the J segment 5 bases; nucleotides outside the gene matches: 6. This CDR3 comprises 13 residues. The CDR3: CASGDRVRETQYF. CDR3 nucleotides: TGTGCCAGCGGGGACAGGGTGCGGGAGACCCAGTACTTC.

The chain combines TRBV6-6 with TRBJ1-1; a weak D match, TRBD1 (5 bases). CDR3 length equals 14 residues. Trimming stripped 6 bases from V and 4 bases from J, with 15 bases between. Germline CDR1 is MNHNY and CDR2 is SVGAGI (reference sequence). Here the CDR3 DNA reads TGTGCCAGCAGAGACAGTGGCGACGTCACTGAAGCTTTCTTT. This codes for CASRDSGDVTEAFF.

The rearrangement links TRBV7-2 to TRBJ2-7, with 15 bases that match TRBD2. There are 16 residues in the CDR3. V gave up 5 bases and J gave up 3 bases; unmatched junction bases: 5. Germline CDR1 and CDR2: SGHTA and FQGNSA. CDR3 nucleotides: TGTGCCAGCAGCGCGGGACTAGCGGGAGGTGGCTACGAGCAGTACTTC. Protein product: CASSAGLAGGGYEQYF.

V and J are TRBV28 and TRBJ2-7, with 7 bases identical to TRBD2. The CDR3 totals 14 residues. The V gene end was trimmed by 2 bases and the J gene end by 2 bases; junction bases not matched to a gene: 3. Looked up from germline, CDR1 is MDHEN and CDR2 is SYDVKM. The CDR3: CASSLTSEAYEQYF. DNA of the CDR3: TGTGCCAGCAGTTTAACTAGCGAGGCCTACGAGCAGTACTTC.

This clone was seen only once. This chain connects TRBV3-1 (or the pseudogene TRBV3-2) to TRBJ2-7; 8 bases are shared with TRBD1. CDR3 length: 17 amino acids. Trimming at V came to 0 bases and at J to 3 bases, leaving 10 bases not matched to a gene. CDR1 LGHDT and CDR2 YNNKEL come from the germline V gene (reference sequence). The CDR3 DNA is TGTGCCAGCAGCCAAGAAGGTAGAAGGACAGGGCACTACGAGCAGTACTTC. Its protein product is CASSQEGRRTGHYEQYF.

The chain links TRBV6-6 to TRBJ2-7; 11 bases are shared with TRBD2. Per the germline V gene, CDR1 is MNHNY and CDR2 is SVGAGI (reference sequence). The CDR3 length is 15 residues. The J segment lost 0 bases and the V segment lost 6 bases, leaving 4 bases of the junction unmatched. CDR3 in amino acids: CASRGLAEFSYEQYF. The DNA for the CDR3 is TGTGCCAGCAGGGGACTAGCGGAGTTCTCCTACGAGCAGTACTTC.

The rearrangement uses TRBV27 and TRBJ1-6; D unresolved. Germline CDR1 and CDR2: MNHEY and SMNVEV (reference sequence). V was pared by 3 bases and J by 13 bases, with 19 bases between. This CDR3 has 15 residues. DNA of the CDR3: TGTGCCAGCAGTTTGGCGGGTGGCGCGGTATCCCCCCTCCACTTT. It translates to CASSLAGGAVSPLHF.